Presented here are 25 T cell receptor beta chains from one specimen sequenced in a study of cytomegalovirus exposure and HLA in healthy donors. Primers for the PCR totalled 60 Vbeta and 13 Jbeta. TCRdb's copy holds only in-frame clones and misses some; the assay was immunoSEQ multiplex PCR. This sample's table reports 90,000 to 120,000 clones. The specimen was PBMCs. These receptors all stem from a man aged 50-60 years in good health and CMV-seronegative.

The chain joins TRBV18 to TRBJ1-2; weak D call: TRBD1 (6 bases). Trimming removed 6 bases from V and 0 bases from J, with 11 bases in between. From germline, CDR1 is KGHSH and CDR2 LQKENI. The CDR3 runs to 14 residues. The CDR3, as DNA: TGTGCCAGCTCCGGACAGCGAGCTAACTATGGCTACACCTTC. It is translated as CASSGQRANYGYTF.

This chain joins TRBV10-3 and TRBJ1-1, with TRBD1 identical over 7 bases. V was clipped by 4 bases and J by 2 bases; unmatched bases: 10. CDR3 length equals 16 residues. CDR1 is ENHRY and CDR2 is SYGVKD in the germline V gene. The CDR3 DNA is TGTGCCATCAGTGGGGGGGCCGGGACAGTTAACACTGAAGCTTTCTTT. This sequence encodes CAISGGAGTVNTEAFF.

J is TRBJ1-4 and V is TRBV7-9; D might be TRBD1 (5 bases). The CDR3 runs 14 residues. The germline V and J ends were trimmed by 4 bases and 6 bases, with 12 bases remaining between them. Germline loops: CDR1 SEHNR, CDR2 FQNEAQ (reference sequence). The CDR3 nucleotides are TGTGCCAGCAGCTGGGGCCAACTGGATGAAAAACTGTTTTTT. Amino acid sequence: CASSWGQLDEKLFF.

The J gene is TRBJ1-6, the V gene TRBV4-3; no firm D call. The germline gives CDR1 LGHNA, CDR2 YSLEER. CDR3 length: 16 amino acids. The V end was cut by 0 bases, the J end by 7 bases, with 13 bases between. The CDR3 DNA sequence: TGCGCCAGCAGCCAAGAAACCCAGAGACTAAATTCACCCCTCCACTTT. This codes for CASSQETQRLNSPLHF.

This rearrangement joins TRBV7-9 to TRBJ2-1; D gene unclear. The CDR3 runs to 13 residues. Germline assignment: CDR1 SEHNR and CDR2 FQNEAQ (reference sequence). Deletions cut 4 bases from V and 5 bases from J, with 9 bases between. The DNA of the CDR3 is TGTGCCAGCAGCTCCTGGGCAGACAATGAGCAGTTCTTC. Its translation: CASSSWADNEQFF.

The chain carries TRBV10-3 and TRBJ2-7, with D maybe TRBD2 (6 bases). Trimming pared 4 bases from V and 4 bases from J, leaving 11 bases between. The CDR3 spans 13 residues. The germline gives CDR1 ENHRY, CDR2 SYGVKD. The CDR3 reads CAISVISGYEQYF. The CDR3 DNA sequence: TGTGCCATCAGTGTCATAAGCGGGTACGAGCAGTACTTC.

The gene calls are TRBV14 and TRBJ1-2, with D perhaps TRBD1 (6 bases). The CDR3 covers 13 residues. Germline V gives CDR1 SGHDN, CDR2 FVKESK. The V gene lost 5 bases and the J gene lost 8 bases, with 15 bases spanning the gap. The CDR3, as DNA: TGTGCCAGCAGCAAACAGGGATTTGGGGGCTACACCTTC. Translation gives CASSKQGFGGYTF.

The chain couples TRBV11-3 to TRBJ2-7; a possible D gene is TRBD2 (5 bases). The germline V and J ends were trimmed by 5 bases and 2 bases, with 16 bases remaining between them. Germline V gene data show CDR1 as SGHNT and CDR2 as YENEEA. This CDR3 has 15 amino acids. The DNA of the CDR3 is TGTGCCAGCAGCGAAAACCCGGGAAATCCCTACGAGCAGTACTTC. Its translation is CASSENPGNPYEQYF.

The chain links TRBV5-4 to TRBJ1-2, with D maybe TRBD1 (6 bases). This CDR3 region has 15 residues. Germline CDR1 is SGHNT and CDR2 is YYREEE (reference sequence). The V and J ends lost 2 bases and 6 bases respectively, with 17 bases between them. CDR3 DNA: TGTGCCAGCAGCTTAGTTAACAGGGATATTGATGGCTACACCTTC. This encodes CASSLVNRDIDGYTF.

The chain combines TRBV5-1 with TRBJ1-2; 7 bases line up with TRBD1. The CDR3 is 15 amino acids. V was clipped by 4 bases and J by 0 bases; unmatched bases: 6. CDR1 is SGHRS, CDR2 YFSETQ, per germline. CDR3 residues: CASSETGQTNYGYTF. As DNA, the CDR3 is TGCGCCAGCAGCGAGACGGGACAGACTAACTATGGCTACACCTTC.

The V and J genes are TRBV5-1 and TRBJ1-3, with 10 bases that match TRBD1. The CDR3 contains 15 residues. Trimming cost V 4 bases and J 2 bases; bases outside gene matches: 3. Germline CDR1 and CDR2: SGHRS and YFSETQ. The CDR3 sequence is CASSQGQGAGNTIYF. The CDR3 nucleotides are TGCGCCAGCAGCCAAGGACAGGGGGCTGGAAACACCATATATTTT.

V gene TRBV9 combines with J gene TRBJ2-6; no definite D call. This CDR3 contains 17 residues. V shed 1 base and J shed 1 base, with 12 bases lying between them. Germline CDR1 is SGDLS and CDR2 is YYNGEE. The CDR3 is CASSVLSLNSGANVLTF. The CDR3 nucleotides are TGTGCCAGCAGCGTACTGAGTCTGAATTCTGGGGCCAACGTCCTGACTTTC. Full variable domain (rest looked up from reference TRBV9 and TRBJ2-6): DSGVTQTPKHLITATGQRVTLRCSPRSGDLSVYWYQQSLDQGLQFLIQYYNGEERAKGNILERFSAQQFPDLHSELNLSSLELGDSALYFCASSVLSLNSGANVLTFGAGSRLTVL.

This chain links TRBV14 with TRBJ2-7, with a weak D call TRBD1 (5 bases). CDR3 length equals 18 residues. CDR1 SGHDN and CDR2 FVKESK come from the germline V gene. The V gene lost 0 bases and the J gene lost 5 bases, with 23 bases spanning the gap. DNA for the CDR3: TGTGCCAGCAGCCAAGATTTGGGTCCGACAGACCCGAGTCACGAGCAGTACTTC. It is translated as CASSQDLGPTDPSHEQYF.

The chain links TRBV18 to TRBJ2-7, with 7 bases that match TRBD1. The V and J ends lost 2 bases and 10 bases, in that order; junction bases with no gene match: 5. This CDR3 contains 12 residues. CDR1 is KGHSH, CDR2 LQKENI, per germline. The CDR3 here is CASSPGDSRQYF. The CDR3 DNA reads TGTGCCAGCTCACCAGGGGACAGCCGACAGTACTTC.

This chain joins TRBV12-5 and TRBJ2-7; D possibly corresponds to TRBD1 (5 bases). The CDR3 length is 15 residues. Trimming removed 1 base from V and 5 bases from J, with 15 bases in between. CDR1 LGHNT and CDR2 FRNRAP come from the germline V gene. CDR3 coding DNA: TGTGCTAGTGGTTTGGACCAAGGGGCGCCTCACGAGCAGTACTTC. Translating it yields CASGLDQGAPHEQYF.

This chain joins TRBV6-5 and TRBJ1-1; D call uncertain. This CDR3 region has 14 residues. In germline, CDR1 is MNHEY, CDR2 SVGAGI. V lost 0 bases to trimming and J lost 4 bases, with 9 bases between them. The CDR3 DNA sequence: TGTGCCAGCAGTTACTCGCGGGCCTTCACTGAAGCTTTCTTT. Translation: CASSYSRAFTEAFF.

The chain links TRBV4-3 to TRBJ1-6; D may be TRBD1 (5 bases). V lost 0 bases and J lost 8, with 8 bases in between. The CDR3 length is 14 residues. CDR1 and CDR2 (germline): LGHNA, YSLEER. The DNA of the CDR3 is TGCGCCAGCAGCCAAGACGGGGACTATTCACCCCTCCACTTT. Its protein product is CASSQDGDYSPLHF.

V is TRBV6-5 and J is TRBJ1-5; D perhaps matches TRBD1 (5 bases). V lost 2 bases to trimming and J lost 1 base, with 6 bases between them. Germline V lookup: CDR1 MNHEY, CDR2 SVGAGI. The CDR3 sequence is 14 residues long. The CDR3 DNA is TGTGCCAGCAGTTACGGGGGGAGCAATCAGCCCCAGCATTTT. Its translation is CASSYGGSNQPQHF.

V gene TRBV5-1 combines with J gene TRBJ1-2; TRBD1 matches 11 bases. Germline V gene sequence: CDR1 SGHRS, CDR2 YFSETQ. The V and J ends lost 6 bases and 4 bases, in that order; junction bases with no gene match: 11. The CDR3 is made up of 16 amino acids. The CDR3 DNA sequence: TGCGCCAGCACCTTAGATGCCGGGACAGGGGGCTATGGCTACACCTTC. Amino acid sequence: CASTLDAGTGGYGYTF.

The DNA of the CDR3 is TGTGCTAGTGGCAGGGGAAACTACCAAGAGACCCAGTACTTC. It yields the protein CASGRGNYQETQYF. The gene calls are TRBV12-5 and TRBJ2-5; D possibly corresponds to TRBD1 (6 bases). V was pared by 6 bases and J by 0 bases, with 11 bases between. Looked up from germline, CDR1 is LGHNT and CDR2 is FRNRAP. There are 14 residues in the CDR3.

The V call is TRBV14, the J call TRBJ1-2; D perhaps matches TRBD1 (5 bases). CDR3 size: 17 residues. With 1 base removed from V and 2 bases from J, the gap between germline ends came to 17 bases. Germline V gene data show CDR1 as SGHDN and CDR2 as FVKESK. CDR3 protein: CASSQVSVGLRNYGYTF. Here the CDR3 DNA reads TGTGCCAGCAGCCAAGTTTCGGTGGGACTCCGCAACTATGGCTACACCTTC.

The chain couples TRBV18 to TRBJ2-5; D uncertain. V lost 3 bases and J lost 5, with 7 bases in between. The CDR3 loop spans 12 amino acids. Per the germline V gene, CDR1 is KGHSH and CDR2 is LQKENI. The CDR3 region has the DNA TGTGCCAGCTCACCCCTCCGGGAGACCCAGTACTTC. Protein product: CASSPLRETQYF. Drawing the rest from reference TRBV18 and TRBJ2-5, the complete variable domain is NAGVMQNPRHLVRRRGQEARLRCSPMKGHSHVYWYRQLPEEGLKFMVYLQKENIIDESGMPKERFSAEFPKEGPSILRIQQVVRGDSAAYFCASSPLRETQYFGPGTRLLVL.

The CDR3 is CASSSPGKTYGYTF. Here the CDR3 DNA reads TGTGCCAGCAGTTCTCCCGGGAAGACCTATGGCTACACCTTC. The chain has TRBV27 and TRBJ1-2; D gene uncertain. The CDR3 is made up of 14 amino acids. Germline CDR1 is MNHEY and CDR2 is SMNVEV (reference sequence). V was cut by 4 bases and J by 4 bases, with 13 bases left in between.

The genes are TRBV7-8 and TRBJ2-2; the D gene is possibly TRBD2 (5 bases). Trimming shortened V by 6 bases and J by 2 bases, and 13 bases separated the two germline ends. Germline V lookup: CDR1 SGHVS, CDR2 FQNEAQ. The CDR3 is 15 amino acids. CDR3 residues: CASRAGRDNTGELFF. The CDR3 nucleotides read TGTGCCAGCAGGGCAGGACGGGATAACACCGGGGAGCTGTTTTTT. Full variable domain (missing parts from reference TRBV7-8 and TRBJ2-2): GAGVSQSPRYKVAKRGQDVALRCDPISGHVSLFWYQQALGQGPEFLTYFQNEAQLDKSGLPSDRFFAERPEGSVSTLKIQRTQQEDSAVYLCASRAGRDNTGELFFGEGSRLTVL.

This chain links TRBV4-1 with TRBJ2-1; the match to TRBD1 covers 7 bases. The CDR3 loop spans 16 amino acids. The junction had 9 bases not matched to a gene; V was cut back by 4 bases and J by 3 bases. Germline CDR1 and CDR2: MGHRA and YSYEKL. The CDR3 here is CASSLELGQYYNEQFF. Written as DNA, the CDR3 is TGCGCCAGCAGCCTCGAATTGGGACAGTACTACAATGAGCAGTTCTTC.